This T cell receptor (beta chain) was found in a study of CD8+ T cells in alopecia areata. Study context: Severity in treated patients was scored by percentage of scalp area affected. Notes on the study in general: Clonality exceeded that of normal scalp in lesional scalp, most notably in alopecia totalis/universalis. Resident alphabeta T cells of normal skin are also sequenced in scalp samples.

Treatment: oral pan-JAK inhibitor, 5-10 mg twice daily. V lost 0 bases and J lost 7, with 16 bases in between. The CDR3 is 16 amino acids. Germline V gene lookup returns CDR1 LGHNA and CDR2 YNFKEQ. About this clone: The antigen is unknown.

It was cDNA, reverse transcribed from extracted RNA, that served as the sequencing template. The data were produced by immunoSEQ multiplex PCR, yet TCRdb's version contains in-frame clones alone and is incomplete. Here the sample spans 110,000 to 150,000 clones, nearly 55% being singletons. This receptor was taken from a human donor with alopecia areata. This chain links TRBV4-2 with TRBJ1-5; D remains unclear. The sequencing used CD8+ T cells sorted from blood, collected at week 4, from a patient treated with tofacitinib. CDR3 in DNA: TGTGCCAGCAGCCAAGATGGTGGTACGGGTGGACAGCCCCAGCATTTT. Encoded protein: CASSQDGGTGGQPQHF.